This TCR beta chain was identified in a study of memory CD4+ T cells and cytomegalovirus serostatus. As for the study in general: Healthy Belgian adult donors included roughly ten CMV-positive and 24 CMV-negative people.

The sort gate was single viable CD3+CD4+CD8-CD45RO+ cells for memory CD4+ T cells. Serum IgG to CMV pp150, pp28, p38 and p52 defined serostatus. Clones were read by immunoSEQ multiplex PCR, and TCRdb kept only the in-frame ones, dropping some. The sample lists roughly 76,000 clones, around 78% occurring once. With respect to this clone: Its antigen is unidentified.

General study points: Median bootstrapped AUC for CMV status was about 0.94 originally, around 0.91 US-trained. Of around 160 reported CMV TCRbeta sequences, about 70 were found in memory CD4+ repertoires.

The germline V gene has CDR1 SGHNT and CDR2 YENEEA. This CDR3 has 12 amino acids. With 6 bases removed from V and 9 bases from J, the gap between germline ends came to 12 bases. The chain uses TRBV11-3 and TRBJ2-1; D may be TRBD2 (7 bases). The specimen sequenced was memory CD4+ T cells from blood. The receptor was derived from an adult in good health and CMV-seropositive. CDR3 nucleotide sequence: TGTGCCAGCAGGAAAAGGGGGGGTGAGCAGTTCTTC. This sequence encodes CASRKRGGEQFF.